This T cell receptor beta chain came from a study of cytomegalovirus exposure and HLA in healthy donors. Study findings and constraints: TCR beta V segments were, for the most part, productive about 87% or about 30% of the time in an earlier analysis. Approximately 17,000 TCR beta sequences were associated with HLA alleles at 0.05 false discovery rate in a later analysis. Later analysis placed DRB1 highest and HLA-C lowest in TCR association rates, which differed by HLA locus.

PCR involved 60 Vbeta and 13 Jbeta primers. The method was immunoSEQ multiplex PCR; TCRdb's version includes in-frame clones alone and lacks a portion of them. The sample records some 100,000 clones, over 65% being singletons. A word on this clone: As yet, its antigen is unknown.

CDR3 size: 16 residues. Germline V gene data show CDR1 as SEHNR and CDR2 as FQNEAQ (reference sequence). The ends lost 2 bases at V and 1 base at J; junction bases unmatched: 2. The J gene is TRBJ2-5, the V gene TRBV7-9; 12 positions agree with TRBD1. The source material was PBMCs. The TCR was taken from a female donor in good health and CMV-seronegative. The CDR3 loop reads CASSLKGQGAQETQYF. The CDR3 DNA sequence: TGTGCCAGCAGCTTAAAGGGACAGGGGGCCCAAGAGACCCAGTACTTC.